Below are 27 T cell receptor beta chains sequenced from a single sample in a study of cytomegalovirus exposure and HLA in healthy donors. Primers for the PCR totalled 60 Vbeta and 13 Jbeta. Profiled with immunoSEQ multiplex PCR; TCRdb holds only in-frame clones, not every one. The table has tens of thousands of clones, just under 80% seen once. Sequencing was carried out using PBMCs. These receptor sequences come from a middle-aged man in good health and CMV-seronegative.

The chain recombines TRBV5-1 with TRBJ1-2; TRBD1 agrees at 7 bases. J gave up 6 bases and V 2 bases, and 10 bases lay outside the gene matches. The CDR3 is 15 residues long. The V gene's germline CDR1 is SGHRS and CDR2 YFSETQ. The CDR3 DNA reads TGCGCCAGCAGCTTAACCCCGGACAGGAGCCATGGCTACACCTTC. Its protein is CASSLTPDRSHGYTF.

Notes on this clone: One junction end disagrees with the germline gene, perhaps due to a read error. Other DNA sequences in this specimen translate into the identical CDR3. The genes are TRBV7-2 and TRBJ2-1; possibly TRBD1 for D (5 bases). Germline V CDR1 and CDR2: SGHTA, FQGNSA. The CDR3 is made up of 16 amino acids. In DNA form, the CDR3 reads TGCGCCAGCAGCTTAGGTGTAGTCTCCGGACAAAATGAGCAGTTCTTC. It yields the protein CASSLGVVSGQNEQFF.

The rearrangement joins TRBV2 to TRBJ2-7; no reliable D call. V was shortened by 8 bases and J by 3 bases, with 11 bases between the two germline ends. From germline, CDR1 is SNHLY and CDR2 FYNNEI. The CDR3 length is 12 residues. The CDR3 is CASEVRSYEQYF. The DNA of the CDR3 is TGTGCCAGCGAGGTCCGGAGCTACGAGCAGTACTTC.

This clone has a single count. The chain links TRBV14 to TRBJ2-3; maybe TRBD2 (6 bases). CDR1 is SGHDN, CDR2 FVKESK, per germline. The CDR3 has 17 residues. The germline V and J ends were trimmed by 3 bases and 0 bases, with 16 bases remaining between them. As DNA, the CDR3 is TGTGCCAGCAGCCACTTTGTTAGCGGTACTAGCACAGATACGCAGTATTTT. Amino acids: CASSHFVSGTSTDTQYF.

The rearrangement uses TRBV7-2 and TRBJ1-2; TRBD1 matches 7 bases. Trimming took 5 bases from V and 2 from J; bases not matched to a gene: 11. CDR1 and CDR2 from the germline V gene are SGHTA and FQGNSA. The CDR3 has 16 residues. The CDR3 sequence is CASSPRDSSLNYGYTF. The CDR3 coding sequence is TGTGCCAGCAGCCCAAGGGACAGTTCTTTAAACTATGGCTACACCTTC.

The gene calls are TRBV2 and TRBJ1-5, with a weak D call TRBD1 (6 bases). With 5 bases removed from V and 9 bases from J, the gap between germline ends came to 11 bases. The CDR3 is made up of 12 amino acids. The V gene's germline CDR1 is SNHLY and CDR2 FYNNEI. CDR3 in amino acids: CASSSTGSPQHF. CDR3 nucleotides: TGTGCCAGCAGTTCAACAGGGTCGCCCCAGCATTTT.

This clone was detected a few times. The rearrangement joins TRBV29-1 to TRBJ1-1; tentative D call: TRBD1 (5 bases). Germline V gene lookup returns CDR1 SQVTM and CDR2 ANQGSEA. The CDR3 runs 11 residues. Trimming pared 7 bases from V and 5 bases from J, leaving 11 bases between. The CDR3, as DNA: TGCAGCGCTAGGACACGAACTGAAGCTTTCTTT. Translating gives CSARTRTEAFF.

This clone was recorded a few times. The rearrangement uses TRBV10-1 and TRBJ2-1; possibly TRBD1 for D (7 bases). With 5 bases removed from V and 6 bases from J, the gap between germline ends came to 20 bases. Germline loops: CDR1 WNHNN, CDR2 SYGVQD (reference sequence). The length of the CDR3 is 16 residues. Written as DNA, the CDR3 is TGCGCCAGCAGTACCAACAGGGGCGGGAAGGGCAATGAGCAGTTCTTC. This sequence encodes CASSTNRGGKGNEQFF.

Regarding this clone: This sample also contains other DNA sequences that code for the same CDR3. V usage is TRBV7-2 and J usage is TRBJ2-2, with TRBD2 matching 9 bases. Trimming at V came to 6 bases and at J to 6 bases, leaving 8 bases not matched to a gene. Germline V gene sequence: CDR1 SGHTA, CDR2 FQGNSA. The CDR3 spans 15 residues. CDR3 in DNA: TGTGCCAGCAGAAACCTGGCGGGGGGGCCCGGGGAGCTGTTTTTT. Its translation: CASRNLAGGPGELFF.

The chain has TRBV9 and TRBJ2-2, with D unresolved. V was cut by 3 bases and J by 7 bases, with 10 bases left in between. Germline V CDR1 and CDR2: SGDLS, YYNGEE. The CDR3 has 13 residues. CDR3 amino acids: CASSAESNGELFF. Written as DNA, the CDR3 is TGTGCCAGCAGCGCGGAGTCGAACGGGGAGCTGTTTTTT.

The V gene is TRBV6-5, the J gene TRBJ2-1; TRBD1 aligns across 9 bases. The CDR3 length is 15 residues. Germline V lookup: CDR1 MNHEY, CDR2 SVGAGI. The ends lost 5 bases at V and 9 bases at J; junction bases unmatched: 11. CDR3 DNA: TGTGCCAGCAGTAAAACCGGGACAGGGTCGCCTGAGCAGTTCTTC. As protein: CASSKTGTGSPEQFF.

In this sample, this clone turned up a few times. The chain links TRBV7-6 to TRBJ2-7; D gene uncertain. V lost 4 bases, J lost 2 bases, and 9 bases lay in between. CDR3 size: 13 residues. Germline V CDR1 and CDR2: SGHVS, FNYEAQ. The CDR3 nucleotides read TGTGCCAGCAGCTCCGAGTCGACCTACGAGCAGTACTTC. It is translated as CASSSESTYEQYF. Combining the CDR3 with reference TRBV7-6 and TRBJ2-7 gives the whole variable domain GAGVSQSPRYKVTKRGQDVALRCDPISGHVSLYWYRQALGQGPEFLTYFNYEAQQDKSGLPNDRFSAERPEGSISTLTIQRTEQRDSAMYRCASSSESTYEQYFGPGTRLTVT.

This chain joins TRBV11-2 and TRBJ2-7; TRBD1 aligns across 9 bases. The junction had 6 bases not matched to a gene; V was cut back by 4 bases and J by 2 bases. The CDR3 sequence is 15 residues long. Germline lookup yields CDR1 SGHAT and CDR2 FQNNGV. CDR3 coding DNA: TGTGCCAGCAGCTCCGGACAGGGGCACCCCTACGAGCAGTACTTC. This encodes CASSSGQGHPYEQYF.

This chain joins TRBV18 and TRBJ2-5; D is uncertain. CDR1 and CDR2 (germline): KGHSH, LQKENI. This CDR3 contains 13 residues. V lost 5 bases and J 1 base, leaving 8 bases between the germline ends. CDR3 nucleotides: TGTGCCAGCTCAGGCGGCATCCAAGAGACCCAGTACTTC. Its translation: CASSGGIQETQYF.

The rearrangement links TRBV9 to TRBJ2-3, with D possibly TRBD1 on 6 matching bases. CDR1 and CDR2 from the germline V gene are SGDLS and YYNGEE. The CDR3 extends over 16 amino acids. The V gene lost 4 bases and the J gene lost 2 bases, with 17 bases spanning the gap. The CDR3 coding sequence is TGTGCCAGCAGCCCAACCACAGGGACCCCCACAGATACGCAGTATTTT. Protein sequence: CASSPTTGTPTDTQYF. The full variable domain, completed using reference TRBV9 and TRBJ2-3, is DSGVTQTPKHLITATGQRVTLRCSPRSGDLSVYWYQQSLDQGLQFLIQYYNGEERAKGNILERFSAQQFPDLHSELNLSSLELGDSALYFCASSPTTGTPTDTQYFGPGTRLTVL.

The chain combines TRBV14 with TRBJ1-1; maybe TRBD1 (6 bases). The germline gives CDR1 SGHDN, CDR2 FVKESK. CDR3 length: 15 amino acids. Trimming shortened V by 4 bases and J by 1 base, and 13 bases separated the two germline ends. The CDR3 is CASSPQGGRNTEAFF. In DNA, the CDR3 is TGTGCCAGCAGCCCCCAAGGGGGTCGGAACACTGAAGCTTTCTTT. Combining the CDR3 with reference TRBV14 and TRBJ1-1 gives the whole variable domain EAGVTQFPSHSVIEKGQTVTLRCDPISGHDNLYWYRRVMGKEIKFLLHFVKESKQDESGMPNNRFLAERTGGTYSTLKVQPAELEDSGVYFCASSPQGGRNTEAFFGQGTRLTVV.

V gene TRBV4-1 combines with J gene TRBJ2-7, with 10 bases fitting TRBD1. The length of the CDR3 is 15 residues. The ends lost 3 bases at V and 2 bases at J; junction bases unmatched: 4. The germline gives CDR1 MGHRA, CDR2 YSYEKL. CDR3 in DNA: TGCGCCAGCAGCCATCCGGGACAGGGGACCTACGAGCAGTACTTC. This sequence encodes CASSHPGQGTYEQYF.

This clone was recorded only once. The chain couples TRBV28 to TRBJ1-5; 9 positions match TRBD1. Germline lookup yields CDR1 MDHEN and CDR2 SYDVKM. The V and J ends lost 3 bases and 7 bases, in that order; junction bases with no gene match: 7. The CDR3 runs 15 residues. This CDR3 is CASSFFGQGRQPQHF. The CDR3 DNA reads as TGTGCCAGCAGTTTTTTCGGACAGGGGCGCCAGCCCCAGCATTTT.

The chain links TRBV27 to TRBJ2-3; D is undetermined. Germline CDR1 and CDR2: MNHEY and SMNVEV (reference sequence). The germline V and J ends were trimmed by 8 bases and 0 bases, with 12 bases remaining between them. The CDR3 runs 14 residues. This CDR3 is CASAIETSTDTQYF. DNA for the CDR3: TGTGCCAGCGCGATAGAGACTAGCACAGATACGCAGTATTTT.

J is TRBJ1-2 and V is TRBV28; possible D gene TRBD1, 5 bases. Germline V CDR1 and CDR2: MDHEN, SYDVKM. CDR3 length equals 16 residues. With 9 bases removed from V and 1 base from J, the gap between germline ends came to 21 bases. CDR3 nucleotide sequence: TGTGCCAGTAAAGCTGGAGGGGTACGACGTAACTATGGCTACACCTTC. This codes for CASKAGGVRRNYGYTF.

The V and J genes are TRBV6-1 and TRBJ2-7; D perhaps matches TRBD1 (5 bases). The CDR3 length is 13 residues. Trimming took 5 bases from V and 0 from J, leaving 8 bases between them. CDR1 and CDR2 from the germline V gene are MNHNS and SASEGT. Here the CDR3 reads CASSQQDSYEQYF. CDR3 bases: TGTGCCAGCAGTCAACAGGACTCCTACGAGCAGTACTTC.

The chain uses TRBV10-1 and TRBJ2-7; perhaps TRBD1 as D (6 bases). The CDR3 sequence is 14 residues long. The germline V gene has CDR1 WNHNN and CDR2 SYGVQD (reference sequence). V dropped 3 bases and J dropped 1 base, with 10 bases sitting between them. DNA of the CDR3: TGCGCCAGCAGTGACCCCGACAGGTCCTACGAGCAGTACTTC. It yields the protein CASSDPDRSYEQYF.

The V and J genes are TRBV29-1 and TRBJ2-3, with 7 bases that match TRBD1. The CDR3 is made up of 11 amino acids. V shed 6 bases and J 7 bases; nucleotides not matched to a gene: 4. Per germline, CDR1 SQVTM and CDR2 ANQGSEA. The CDR3 here is CSVLTGYTQYF. The DNA of the CDR3 is TGCAGCGTGTTGACAGGGTATACGCAGTATTTT.

The rearrangement uses TRBV7-9 and TRBJ1-2; D not resolved. Per the germline V gene, CDR1 is SEHNR and CDR2 is FQNEAQ (reference sequence). The V gene lost 4 bases and the J gene lost 1 base, with 10 bases spanning the gap. CDR3 size: 14 residues. Here the CDR3 DNA reads TGTGCCAGCAGCTCGGGGATCTTTAACTATGGCTACACCTTC. The encoded protein is CASSSGIFNYGYTF.

This rearrangement joins TRBV27 to TRBJ1-2, with D perhaps TRBD1 (5 bases). This CDR3 is 13 amino acids long. V was clipped by 0 bases and J by 5 bases, with 7 bases between them. Germline V gene sequence: CDR1 MNHEY, CDR2 SMNVEV (reference sequence). The CDR3 coding sequence is TGTGCCAGCAGTTTATCGGGGGGTTATGGCTACACCTTC. This translates into CASSLSGGYGYTF.

The chain couples TRBV7-2 to TRBJ2-7; D is undetermined. Germline CDR1 SGHTA, CDR2 FQGNSA. The CDR3 covers 14 residues. V was shortened by 2 bases and J by 1 base, with 9 bases between the two germline ends. The CDR3 nucleotides are TGTGCCAGCAGCTTACAAGCGAATTCCTACGAGCAGTACTTC. This sequence encodes CASSLQANSYEQYF.

Comments on this clone: The conserved phenylalanine or tryptophan normally closing the CDR3 is absent here, so this likely arose from a read error. It is unclear where the CDR3 begins or ends on the DNA, so no DNA is shown, and the CDR3 is as TCRdb lists it. The rearrangement links TRBV2 to TRBJ1-1. The germline V gene has CDR1 SNHLY and CDR2 FYNNEI. The CDR3 comprises 12 residues, both ends counted. CDR3: CASSGFREWTGL.